The T cell receptor (beta chain) under discussion was sequenced for a study of blood T cell repertoires in COVID-19. The overall study: Donors in the United States, Italy and Spain gave samples during acute or convalescent COVID-19.

Assay: immunoSEQ multiplex PCR; the TCRdb copy retains only in-frame clones and omits some. The sample has about 400,000 clones, approximately 88% seen once. Across about two dozen US areas, participants ranged in age from roughly 18 to 95 years. Participant reports of clinical history set cohort assignment. CDR3 length equals 13 residues. V shed 3 bases, J shed 2 bases, and the junction held 0 bases outside the gene matches. The germline V gene encodes CDR1 SGHDN and CDR2 FVKESK. What was sequenced was PBMCs or T cells enriched from blood (not recorded which). This chain links TRBV14 with TRBJ1-2; the match to TRBD1 covers 7 bases. The clonotype comes from a middle-aged woman with acute COVID-19. CDR3 DNA sequence: TGTGCCAGCAGCCAGGGACAGAACTATGGCTACACCTTC. As protein: CASSQGQNYGYTF.